This is a list of T cell receptor beta chains from one sample in a study of T cells after yellow fever vaccination. TCRdb used MiXCR to reprocess the 5' RACE reads, holding one entry per CDR3 protein. The data show approximately 510,000 distinct CDR3 sequences, roughly 22% seen once. The sequencing here drew on PBMCs, taken about 21 days after the first yellow fever vaccination. Source of these receptors: a man aged 18 to 29 who received the YFV17D yellow fever vaccine. Both conserved end residues are trimmed from each CDR3. Fields, in order: V gene, clone size, CDR3 protein. Expanded clones get a size class; other rows say once, few or many, or leave the size out.

v_call: TRBV5-1; clone_size: many; cdr3_aa: ASSQEQGNLGAF
v_call: TRBV5-8; clone_size: few; cdr3_aa: ASSPRLSRGNEQF
v_call: TRBV12-3/TRBV12-4; clone_size: -; cdr3_aa: ASRPGLGSNTIY
v_call: TRBV15; clone_size: -; cdr3_aa: ATSLRSETQY
v_call: TRBV2; clone_size: few; cdr3_aa: AGQDPTDSPQETQY
v_call: TRBV28; clone_size: -; cdr3_aa: ATTGRFATNEKLF
v_call: TRBV27; clone_size: few; cdr3_aa: ASGEWPGLTGELF
v_call: TRBV20-1; clone_size: -; cdr3_aa: SAGTTSTDTQY
v_call: TRBV12-3/TRBV12-4; clone_size: few; cdr3_aa: ASSKTGAETQY
v_call: TRBV29-1; clone_size: many; cdr3_aa: SVEPRGGRLEQY
v_call: TRBV4-1; clone_size: -; cdr3_aa: ASSIAGGRETQY
v_call: TRBV5-5; clone_size: few; cdr3_aa: ASSSRGGNSPLH
v_call: TRBV5-1; clone_size: -; cdr3_aa: ASSLAGATTGELF
v_call: TRBV12-3/TRBV12-4; clone_size: once; cdr3_aa: ASSLALSGSGGSETQY
v_call: TRBV6-5; clone_size: -; cdr3_aa: ASSYASGGGSFYNEQF
v_call: TRBV5-1; clone_size: -; cdr3_aa: ASTPDRGRSPLH
v_call: TRBV7-2; clone_size: -; cdr3_aa: ASRVSGDSTDTQY
v_call: TRBV5-1; clone_size: few; cdr3_aa: ASRPDTQETQY
v_call: TRBV11-2; clone_size: -; cdr3_aa: ASRRDRAETQY
v_call: TRBV6-1; clone_size: -; cdr3_aa: ASSELHEQY
v_call: TRBV20-1; clone_size: -; cdr3_aa: SARDPTSGGYEQY
v_call: TRBV5-1; clone_size: -; cdr3_aa: ASSLVSVANTEAF
v_call: TRBV12-3/TRBV12-4; clone_size: few; cdr3_aa: ASSSPSANEKLF
v_call: TRBV7-9; clone_size: -; cdr3_aa: ASSSPDRAYGYT
v_call: TRBV20-1; clone_size: -; cdr3_aa: SARAQRETQY
v_call: TRBV20-1; clone_size: -; cdr3_aa: SARGVGAKGETQY
v_call: TRBV27; clone_size: -; cdr3_aa: ASRQGYTEAF
v_call: TRBV2; clone_size: -; cdr3_aa: ASREQTDTQY
v_call: TRBV9; clone_size: -; cdr3_aa: ASSPGRGAKEGGQF
v_call: TRBV7-8; clone_size: -; cdr3_aa: ASSLVRQLGSEKLF
v_call: TRBV7-9; clone_size: -; cdr3_aa: ASSLRQGTSPLH
v_call: TRBV6-1; clone_size: -; cdr3_aa: ASSHPGRGLYEQY
v_call: TRBV27; clone_size: few; cdr3_aa: ASFSLAGGPTNEQF
v_call: TRBV4-3; clone_size: -; cdr3_aa: ASSRIIGSNTGELF
v_call: TRBV11-1; clone_size: -; cdr3_aa: ASSYPRGQGGVNTEAF
v_call: TRBV12-3/TRBV12-4; clone_size: few; cdr3_aa: ASSLGQGVDEQF
v_call: TRBV7-2; clone_size: few; cdr3_aa: ASSSFVTVDEQY
v_call: TRBV7-9; clone_size: few; cdr3_aa: ASSTLVLSNTGELF
v_call: TRBV20-1; clone_size: -; cdr3_aa: SARDPERGSDTQY
v_call: TRBV12-3/TRBV12-4; clone_size: -; cdr3_aa: ASSLAQGRNSPLH
v_call: TRBV5-1; clone_size: few; cdr3_aa: ASSLGVRYGYT
v_call: TRBV27; clone_size: few; cdr3_aa: ASSLSGWGDVQY
v_call: TRBV6-5; clone_size: few; cdr3_aa: ASSYVGGLKRETQY
v_call: TRBV28; clone_size: -; cdr3_aa: AGYRAGYGYT
v_call: TRBV10-3; clone_size: few; cdr3_aa: AISRADTQY
v_call: TRBV20-1; clone_size: few; cdr3_aa: SGKTRSGQGHPDTQY
v_call: TRBV5-6; clone_size: few; cdr3_aa: ASSFIPTTTLKNIQY
v_call: TRBV11-2; clone_size: few; cdr3_aa: ASSLGTGNSYEQY
v_call: TRBV28; clone_size: -; cdr3_aa: ASSLNSYNEQF
v_call: TRBV9; clone_size: -; cdr3_aa: ASSLRESNSPLH
v_call: TRBV7-3; clone_size: -; cdr3_aa: ASSLGPGTGNGYT
v_call: TRBV4-1; clone_size: -; cdr3_aa: ASREGNTIY